The following is a TCR beta chain sequence with its context. These data come from a study of blood T cell repertoires in COVID-19. V lost 5 bases, J lost 0 bases, and 8 bases lay in between. Per the germline V gene, CDR1 is MNHEY and CDR2 is SVGAGI. The CDR3 is made up of 15 amino acids. TCRdb's copy holds only in-frame clones and misses some; the assay was immunoSEQ multiplex PCR. This repertoire shows tens of thousands of clones, less than 95% found once; its top ten account for 3.1%. The sample comprised peripheral blood. V is TRBV6-5 and J is TRBJ1-6; unclear D gene. The clonotype comes from a man in his fifties with acute or convalescent COVID-19. The CDR3, as DNA: TGTGCCAGCAGTCCCGTGAGCTCCTATAATTCACCCCTCCACTTT. This gives the protein CASSPVSSYNSPLHF.